This entry lists 15 T cell receptor beta chains sequenced from one sample in a study of beta chain features in type 1 diabetes (dated by TCRdb to 2017 to 2018). The receptor library was made with the immunoSEQ multiplex PCR assay. The entire amount of isolated RNA was reverse transcribed using the High Capacity cDNA Reverse Transcription Kit, so the sequenced TCRB transcripts were expressed ones. The source is immuneACCESS, and TCRdb retained only in-frame sequences with V and J called. Part of the clones is not carried over; for the studies checked, unresolved V genes explain less than half of this, and the remainder is unexplained. This sample comprises fewer than 900,000 clones, roughly a sixth of them detected only once. The biggest ten clones account for about 0.025% of the sample. Material for sequencing was naive CD4+ T cells from blood. The cell subset or site label here, explained by the study, means: true naive CD4+ T cells. The receptors stem from a woman between 18 and 29 years old in good health.

The chain links TRBV27 to TRBJ1-1; TRBD1 might be the D (6 bases). CDR1 MNHEY and CDR2 SMNVEV come from the germline V gene (reference sequence). The ends were cut back, 2 bases at V and 1 base at J, with 23 bases in the middle. CDR3 length equals 19 residues. CDR3 protein: CASSLIHAGSAGANTEAFF. The CDR3 DNA reads TGTGCCAGCAGTTTAATTCACGCCGGTTCGGCAGGGGCGAACACTGAAGCTTTCTTT.

This clone occurred a few times. This same CDR3 is encoded by further DNA sequences in the sample. The V and J genes are TRBV20-1 and TRBJ2-5; D gene unclear. Germline V gives CDR1 DFQATT, CDR2 SNEGSKA (reference sequence). The V and J ends lost 3 bases and 5 bases respectively, with 4 bases between them. This CDR3 is 10 amino acids long. The CDR3 loop reads CSARGETQYF. CDR3 sequence (DNA): TGCAGTGCTAGGGGGGAGACCCAGTACTTC.

This clone was seen a handful of times. V is TRBV19 and J is TRBJ2-1, with TRBD2 matching over 7 bases. Trimming at V came to 1 base and at J to 3 bases, leaving 6 bases not matched to a gene. CDR3 size: 16 residues. Germline assignment: CDR1 LNHDA and CDR2 SQIVND (reference sequence). The CDR3: CASSIVETSHYNEQFF. CDR3 nucleotides: TGTGCCAGTAGTATAGTTGAGACTAGCCACTACAATGAGCAGTTCTTC.

The rearrangement uses TRBV7-2 and TRBJ2-1; D is tentatively TRBD1 or TRBD2 (6 bases each). The CDR3 runs 15 residues. In germline, CDR1 is SGHTA, CDR2 FQGNSA. V lost 3 bases to trimming and J lost 2 bases, with 11 bases between them. The CDR3 loop reads CASSFGRGAYNEQFF. CDR3 in DNA: TGTGCCAGCAGCTTTGGTAGGGGGGCCTACAATGAGCAGTTCTTC.

This clone was found a few times. V and J are TRBV27 and TRBJ2-5; 7 bases are shared with TRBD2. This CDR3 spans 15 amino acids. V gave up 6 bases and J gave up 3 bases; unmatched junction bases: 10. CDR1 is MNHEY, CDR2 SMNVEV, per germline (reference sequence). The CDR3 DNA reads as TGTGCCAGCAGGATGGGCGGGAGCCTAGAAGAGACCCAGTACTTC. Its translation is CASRMGGSLEETQYF.

This clone was detected only a few times. The V call is TRBV7-2, the J call TRBJ2-2, with D perhaps assigned TRBD1 or TRBD2 (5 bases each). Germline V lookup: CDR1 SGHTA, CDR2 FQGNSA. The CDR3 is made up of 14 amino acids. V shed 5 bases and J shed 8 bases, with 15 bases lying between them. CDR3 in amino acids: CASSPRGDRGELFF. The CDR3 DNA reads TGTGCCAGCAGCCCGAGAGGGGACCGGGGGGAGCTGTTTTTT.

The CDR3 bases are TGTGCCATCAGTGAGTCCAAGAATCAGCCCCAGCATTTT. Its protein product is CAISESKNQPQHF. The chain uses TRBV10-3 and TRBJ1-5; D gene ambiguous. Germline values: CDR1 ENHRY, CDR2 SYGVKD. Trimming stripped 0 bases from V and 4 bases from J, with 4 bases between. This CDR3 is built from 13 residues.

The chain links TRBV6-1 to TRBJ2-2; no firm D call. The CDR3 is 13 residues long. V lost 4 bases and J 5 bases, leaving 8 bases between the germline ends. Germline CDR1 MNHNS, CDR2 SASEGT. The CDR3, as DNA: TGTGCCAGCAGTGGCAAAGTAACCGGGGAGCTGTTTTTT. It is translated as CASSGKVTGELFF.

This clone appeared a single time. The rearrangement joins TRBV9 to TRBJ2-1, with TRBD2 matching over 9 bases. Per germline, CDR1 SGDLS and CDR2 YYNGEE. V shed 5 bases and J 6 bases; nucleotides not matched to a gene: 9. The CDR3 has 15 amino acids. CDR3 DNA: TGTGCCAGCAGTAGCTCCGGGACTAGCACCAATGAGCAGTTCTTC. As protein: CASSSSGTSTNEQFF.

The rearrangement joins TRBV4-2 to TRBJ2-4, with 8 bases fitting TRBD1. V was pared by 1 base and J by 8 bases, with 7 bases of the junction left unmatched. Germline V gene lookup returns CDR1 LGHNA and CDR2 YNFKEQ. The CDR3 length is 15 residues. This chain's CDR3 is CASSQAWDRRDIQYF. CDR3 nucleotide sequence: TGTGCCAGCAGCCAAGCCTGGGACAGGCGGGACATTCAGTACTTC.

This clone has just a few counts. V is TRBV10-2 and J is TRBJ1-1; TRBD1 matches 8 bases. CDR1 WSHSY and CDR2 SAAADI come from the germline V gene. V lost 7 bases to trimming and J lost 1 base; unmatched junction nucleotides: 5. This CDR3 has 14 residues. This chain's CDR3 is CASIQGGGNTEAFF. The DNA of the CDR3 is TGCGCCAGCATACAGGGGGGTGGGAACACTGAAGCTTTCTTT.

This clone was seen only a few times. J is TRBJ1-4 and V is TRBV2; tentatively, D is TRBD1 (5 bases). Trimming stripped 3 bases from V and 8 bases from J, with 16 bases between. This CDR3 is built from 15 residues. The germline V gene encodes CDR1 SNHLY and CDR2 FYNNEI. CDR3 in DNA: TGTGCCAGCAGTGATGATCGGGGCTGGGGCGAAAAACTGTTTTTT. Its protein product is CASSDDRGWGEKLFF. Together with reference TRBV2 and TRBJ1-4, the CDR3 gives the full variable domain: EPEVTQTPSHQVTQMGQEVILRCVPISNHLYFYWYRQILGQKVEFLVSFYNNEISEKSEIFDDQFSVERPDGSNFTLKIRSTKLEDSAMYFCASSDDRGWGEKLFFGSGTQLSVL.

The V call is TRBV7-9, the J call TRBJ2-1, with 9 bases identical to TRBD2. Germline CDR1 is SEHNR and CDR2 is FQNEAQ (reference sequence). The CDR3 sequence is 15 residues long. V shed 8 bases and J 3 bases; nucleotides not matched to a gene: 8. The CDR3 protein is CASLSLSGSYNEQFF. The CDR3 DNA reads TGTGCCAGCCTCTCCCTTAGCGGGAGCTACAATGAGCAGTTCTTC.

The V call is TRBV15, the J call TRBJ2-7; D uncertain. Germline assignment: CDR1 LNHNV and CDR2 YYDKDF (reference sequence). This CDR3 contains 12 residues. Trimming took off 0 bases at V and 7 bases at J, with 7 bases between the two ends. The chain's CDR3 is CATSREGREQYF. The CDR3 DNA follows: TGTGCCACCAGCAGAGAAGGCAGGGAGCAGTACTTC.

The chain joins TRBV7-3 to TRBJ2-3; D is unclear. The CDR3 is 15 residues long. Per the germline V gene, CDR1 is SGHTA and CDR2 is FQGTGA. Trimming pared 2 bases from V and 2 bases from J, leaving 11 bases between. The DNA of the CDR3 is TGTGCCAGCAGCTTAGGGAATGGGATCACAGATACGCAGTATTTT. Residues: CASSLGNGITDTQYF.